This is a list of T cell receptor beta chains from one sample in a study of blood T cell repertoires in COVID-19. The method was immunoSEQ multiplex PCR; TCRdb's version includes in-frame clones alone and lacks a portion of them. The profile shows some 230,000 clones, roughly 85% of them singletons. Source material: peripheral blood. The receptors shown here come from a man aged 30 to 39 who had recovered from COVID-19. CDR3s include the opening cysteine and the closing phenylalanine or tryptophan. The order of the fields is clone size, D gene, V gene, J gene, CDR3 DNA, CDR3 protein. A D gene is named only where the DNA matches it firmly. Clone size is given for some rows only: seen once, a few or many times, or a class if the clone is expanded.

clone size: once
D gene: TRBD1
V gene: TRBV5-4
J gene: TRBJ2-1
CDR3 DNA: TGTGCCAGCAGCTTGACAGGGACAGACAATGAGCAGTTCTTC
CDR3 protein: CASSLTGTDNEQFF

clone size: once
D gene: NA
V gene: TRBV4-3
J gene: TRBJ1-2
CDR3 DNA: TGCGCCAGCAGCCGGACACGAAGGGCCGTCTATGGCTACACCTTC
CDR3 protein: CASSRTRRAVYGYTF

clone size: NA
D gene: TRBD2
V gene: TRBV27
J gene: TRBJ2-1
CDR3 DNA: TGTGCCAGCAGTAAGCAAATAGCGGGGAGCTCCTACAATGAGCAGTTCTTC
CDR3 protein: CASSKQIAGSSYNEQFF

clone size: once
D gene: NA
V gene: TRBV18
J gene: TRBJ2-6
CDR3 DNA: TGTGCCAGCTCACCAGAGTCGAGCTCTGGGGCCAACGTCCTGACTTTC
CDR3 protein: CASSPESSSGANVLTF

clone size: once
D gene: NA
V gene: TRBV12-3/TRBV12-4
J gene: TRBJ1-2
CDR3 DNA: TGTGCCAGCAGTGGACGGACTTATGGCTACACCTTC
CDR3 protein: CASSGRTYGYTF

clone size: NA
D gene: TRBD1
V gene: TRBV2
J gene: TRBJ2-7
CDR3 DNA: TGTGCCAGCAGTGAAGCGACAGGGGGGAGAGGCTACGAGCAGTACTTC
CDR3 protein: CASSEATGGRGYEQYF

clone size: NA
D gene: NA
V gene: TRBV29-1
J gene: TRBJ2-7
CDR3 DNA: TGCAGCGTCTCGACAGGTCATTCGTCCGAGCAGTACTTC
CDR3 protein: CSVSTGHSSEQYF

clone size: NA
D gene: TRBD1
V gene: TRBV5-1
J gene: TRBJ1-6
CDR3 DNA: TGCGCCAGCAGCCCAGACAGGGAATATTCACCCCTCCACTTT
CDR3 protein: CASSPDREYSPLHF

clone size: NA
D gene: NA
V gene: TRBV7-9
J gene: TRBJ1-1
CDR3 DNA: TGTGCCAGCAGCTCAAGGGGCAACACTGAAGCTTTCTTT
CDR3 protein: CASSSRGNTEAFF

clone size: NA
D gene: TRBD1
V gene: TRBV6-4
J gene: TRBJ1-2
CDR3 DNA: TGTGCCAGCAGTGAGGAAGAGACAGGGATAGGCTACACCTTC
CDR3 protein: CASSEEETGIGYTF

clone size: NA
D gene: TRBD1
V gene: TRBV4-1
J gene: TRBJ1-6
CDR3 DNA: TGCGCCAGCAGCCAAGTCCCGGACAGGGAGTATAATTCACCCCTCCACTTT
CDR3 protein: CASSQVPDREYNSPLHF

clone size: NA
D gene: NA
V gene: TRBV12-3/TRBV12-4
J gene: TRBJ1-5
CDR3 DNA: TGTGCCAGCAGTTTAGCGAGGTCTCAGCCCCAGCATTTT
CDR3 protein: CASSLARSQPQHF

clone size: NA
D gene: NA
V gene: TRBV30
J gene: TRBJ2-2
CDR3 DNA: TGTGCCTGGAGTTATAGCGCCGGGGAGCTGTTTTTT
CDR3 protein: CAWSYSAGELFF

clone size: NA
D gene: TRBD1
V gene: TRBV6-5
J gene: TRBJ1-2
CDR3 DNA: TGTGCCAGCAGGGAGACAGGGGGCGCCAGGGGTGGCTACACCTTC
CDR3 protein: CASRETGGARGGYTF

clone size: NA
D gene: TRBD1
V gene: TRBV6-5
J gene: TRBJ1-2
CDR3 DNA: TGTGCCAGCAGTTACTCGGCACTACAGGGGGCCCATGGCTACACCTTC
CDR3 protein: CASSYSALQGAHGYTF

clone size: NA
D gene: NA
V gene: TRBV30
J gene: TRBJ1-2
CDR3 DNA: TGTGCCTGGAGTCCCCCCGGGGTAGCAGCTGACGATGGCTACACCTTC
CDR3 protein: CAWSPPGVAADDGYTF

clone size: NA
D gene: NA
V gene: TRBV19
J gene: TRBJ2-2
CDR3 DNA: TGTGCCAGTAGGCCTCTTAGCGGTCCCGGGGAGCTGTTTTTT
CDR3 protein: CASRPLSGPGELFF

clone size: NA
D gene: NA
V gene: TRBV5-1
J gene: TRBJ1-2
CDR3 DNA: TGCGCCAGCAGCCCAAGGGGTGGAGGCTACACCTTC
CDR3 protein: CASSPRGGGYTF

clone size: NA
D gene: TRBD1
V gene: TRBV6-5
J gene: TRBJ1-4
CDR3 DNA: TGTGCCAGCAGTAATAGACAGGGAAAGGAAAAACTGTTTTTT
CDR3 protein: CASSNRQGKEKLFF

clone size: NA
D gene: TRBD1
V gene: TRBV19
J gene: TRBJ2-6
CDR3 DNA: TGTGCCAGTAGTGTTCGGGGACAGGGCATCCTCGGGGCCAACGTCCTGACTTTC
CDR3 protein: CASSVRGQGILGANVLTF

clone size: NA
D gene: TRBD1
V gene: TRBV4-3
J gene: TRBJ1-5
CDR3 DNA: TGCGCCAGCAGCCAAGTTTGGGCCAGGGGGAATCAGCCCCAGCATTTT
CDR3 protein: CASSQVWARGNQPQHF

clone size: once
D gene: TRBD1
V gene: TRBV10-3
J gene: TRBJ1-6
CDR3 DNA: TGTGCCATCGGGGGGACAGGGAACGATTCACCCCTCCACTTT
CDR3 protein: CAIGGTGNDSPLHF

clone size: NA
D gene: TRBD1
V gene: TRBV5-1
J gene: TRBJ1-5
CDR3 DNA: TGCGCCAGCAGCGCAGGGGGGCAAGATCAGCCCCAGCATTTT
CDR3 protein: CASSAGGQDQPQHF

clone size: NA
D gene: TRBD1
V gene: TRBV29-1
J gene: TRBJ2-1
CDR3 DNA: TGCAGCGTAAGATCCGGGACAGGGGCCTATAGCTCCTACAATGAGCAGTTCTTC
CDR3 protein: CSVRSGTGAYSSYNEQFF

clone size: once
D gene: TRBD1
V gene: TRBV6-5
J gene: TRBJ1-2
CDR3 DNA: TGTGCCAGCAGTTACGCAGGGGGAGCTAACTATGGCTACACCTTC
CDR3 protein: CASSYAGGANYGYTF

clone size: NA
D gene: NA
V gene: TRBV6-5
J gene: TRBJ2-2
CDR3 DNA: TGTGCCTCTGGGCCTTCCACCGGGGAGCTGTTTTTT
CDR3 protein: CASGPSTGELFF

clone size: NA
D gene: TRBD1
V gene: TRBV28
J gene: TRBJ1-1
CDR3 DNA: TGTGCCAGCCACCAGGGGGGCCAACTTAAAGCTTTCTTT
CDR3 protein: CASHQGGQLKAFF

clone size: NA
D gene: TRBD1
V gene: TRBV19
J gene: TRBJ1-6
CDR3 DNA: TGTGCCAGTAGTAGACAGACAGGGCATGCGGATTCACCCCTCCACTTT
CDR3 protein: CASSRQTGHADSPLHF

clone size: few
D gene: NA
V gene: TRBV5-1
J gene: TRBJ1-2
CDR3 DNA: TGCGCCAGCAGCTTACAGGGAAACTATGGCTACACCTTC
CDR3 protein: CASSLQGNYGYTF

clone size: NA
D gene: TRBD1
V gene: TRBV2
J gene: TRBJ1-2
CDR3 DNA: TGTGCCAGCAGTGTCGAGACAGGGTACTATGGCTACACCTTC
CDR3 protein: CASSVETGYYGYTF

clone size: few
D gene: NA
V gene: TRBV4-1
J gene: TRBJ1-2
CDR3 DNA: TGCGCCAGCAGCCAAGGCTCACAGAAGAACTATGGCTACACCTTC
CDR3 protein: CASSQGSQKNYGYTF

clone size: NA
D gene: NA
V gene: TRBV6-2/TRBV6-3
J gene: TRBJ1-2
CDR3 DNA: TGTGCCAGCAGTTACTCGGCCGGGACATTCTATGGCTACACCTTC
CDR3 protein: CASSYSAGTFYGYTF

clone size: NA
D gene: NA
V gene: TRBV6-5
J gene: TRBJ1-1
CDR3 DNA: TGTGCCAGCATATTGACAGGTGGAAACACTGAAGCTTTCTTT
CDR3 protein: CASILTGGNTEAFF

clone size: few
D gene: NA
V gene: TRBV7-9
J gene: TRBJ1-1
CDR3 DNA: TGTGCCAGCAGCCTCCAGGCGGGCGGATTCATGAACACTGAAGCTTTCTTT
CDR3 protein: CASSLQAGGFMNTEAFF

clone size: NA
D gene: NA
V gene: TRBV7-9
J gene: TRBJ2-7
CDR3 DNA: TGTGCCAGCAGCACCAAAACAGGAATCTACTACGAGCAGTACTTC
CDR3 protein: CASSTKTGIYYEQYF

clone size: NA
D gene: TRBD2
V gene: TRBV6-5
J gene: TRBJ2-5
CDR3 DNA: TGTGCCAGCAGTTCTGAGGGACTAGCCCCCGAGACCCAGTACTTC
CDR3 protein: CASSSEGLAPETQYF

clone size: NA
D gene: NA
V gene: TRBV10-1
J gene: TRBJ2-3
CDR3 DNA: TGCGCCAGCAGTGAGTTAGGACCGGGGGATACGCAGTATTTT
CDR3 protein: CASSELGPGDTQYF

clone size: NA
D gene: NA
V gene: TRBV11-2
J gene: TRBJ2-7
CDR3 DNA: TGTGCCAGCCGCCAAAGTACAGGGAAAGGTCTCTACGAGCAGTACTTC
CDR3 protein: CASRQSTGKGLYEQYF

clone size: NA
D gene: NA
V gene: TRBV4-3
J gene: TRBJ2-7
CDR3 DNA: TGCGCCAGCAGCCTTTCGACAGAGTCCCACGAGCAGTACTTC
CDR3 protein: CASSLSTESHEQYF

clone size: NA
D gene: TRBD2
V gene: TRBV29-1
J gene: TRBJ2-5
CDR3 DNA: TGCAGCGTTGAAGATTTCGGGGGGTGGACTCAAGAGACCCAGTACTTC
CDR3 protein: CSVEDFGGWTQETQYF

clone size: NA
D gene: TRBD2
V gene: TRBV11-2
J gene: TRBJ2-3
CDR3 DNA: TGTGCCAGCAGCTTGAGACTAGCGGGACCACCCACAGATACGCAGTATTTT
CDR3 protein: CASSLRLAGPPTDTQYF

clone size: NA
D gene: NA
V gene: TRBV6-5
J gene: TRBJ1-2
CDR3 DNA: TGTGCCAGCAGTTACTCGAAGATGGGGAGCTATGGCTACACCTTC
CDR3 protein: CASSYSKMGSYGYTF

clone size: NA
D gene: NA
V gene: TRBV19
J gene: TRBJ2-2
CDR3 DNA: TGTGCCAGTAGTATAGTCCAGATCACCGGGGAGCTGTTTTTT
CDR3 protein: CASSIVQITGELFF

clone size: NA
D gene: NA
V gene: TRBV11-2
J gene: TRBJ1-1
CDR3 DNA: TGTGCCAGCAGCTTAGATCCGGGCACTGAAGCTTTCTTT
CDR3 protein: CASSLDPGTEAFF

clone size: NA
D gene: NA
V gene: TRBV6-5
J gene: TRBJ2-4
CDR3 DNA: TGTGCCAGCAGCCCCACAAGTTTAGCCAAAAACATTCAGTACTTC
CDR3 protein: CASSPTSLAKNIQYF

clone size: NA
D gene: NA
V gene: TRBV4-1
J gene: TRBJ1-2
CDR3 DNA: TGCGCCAGCAGCCAAGGTCCCAGAAACTATGGCTACACCTTC
CDR3 protein: CASSQGPRNYGYTF

clone size: NA
D gene: NA
V gene: TRBV6-5
J gene: TRBJ2-3
CDR3 DNA: TGTGCCACGGGGGTTACCAGCACAGATACGCAGTATTTT
CDR3 protein: CATGVTSTDTQYF

clone size: NA
D gene: NA
V gene: TRBV12-3/TRBV12-4
J gene: TRBJ2-5
CDR3 DNA: TGTGCCAGCAGTTTACAGGAAGAGACCCAGTACTTC
CDR3 protein: CASSLQEETQYF

clone size: NA
D gene: TRBD1
V gene: TRBV27
J gene: TRBJ1-6
CDR3 DNA: TGTGCCAGCAGTTTCACTACAGGGGCTGATTCACCCCTCCACTTT
CDR3 protein: CASSFTTGADSPLHF

clone size: NA
D gene: NA
V gene: TRBV27
J gene: TRBJ1-6
CDR3 DNA: TGTGCCACCAAGGGGGTAGGTAATTCACCCCTCCACTTT
CDR3 protein: CATKGVGNSPLHF

clone size: NA
D gene: NA
V gene: TRBV6-5
J gene: TRBJ1-4
CDR3 DNA: TGTGCCAGCAGTTACGAGACAGGCTATAATGAAAAACTGTTTTTT
CDR3 protein: CASSYETGYNEKLFF

clone size: NA
D gene: NA
V gene: TRBV11-3
J gene: TRBJ2-1
CDR3 DNA: TGTGCCAGCAGCCCCATGGGGGACACCTACAATGAGCAGTTCTTC
CDR3 protein: CASSPMGDTYNEQFF

clone size: NA
D gene: TRBD1
V gene: TRBV6-2/TRBV6-3
J gene: TRBJ2-2
CDR3 DNA: TGTGCCAGCAGTTCCACAGGGGGCAGGGAGCTGTTTTTT
CDR3 protein: CASSSTGGRELFF

clone size: NA
D gene: NA
V gene: TRBV6-2/TRBV6-3
J gene: TRBJ2-1
CDR3 DNA: TGTGCCAGCAGTTACGTGGGCACTAGAGGATTGGGTGAGCAGTTCTTC
CDR3 protein: CASSYVGTRGLGEQFF

clone size: NA
D gene: NA
V gene: TRBV11-2
J gene: TRBJ2-2
CDR3 DNA: TGTGCCAGCAGCCCCGGGATATCGACCGGGGAGCTGTTTTTT
CDR3 protein: CASSPGISTGELFF